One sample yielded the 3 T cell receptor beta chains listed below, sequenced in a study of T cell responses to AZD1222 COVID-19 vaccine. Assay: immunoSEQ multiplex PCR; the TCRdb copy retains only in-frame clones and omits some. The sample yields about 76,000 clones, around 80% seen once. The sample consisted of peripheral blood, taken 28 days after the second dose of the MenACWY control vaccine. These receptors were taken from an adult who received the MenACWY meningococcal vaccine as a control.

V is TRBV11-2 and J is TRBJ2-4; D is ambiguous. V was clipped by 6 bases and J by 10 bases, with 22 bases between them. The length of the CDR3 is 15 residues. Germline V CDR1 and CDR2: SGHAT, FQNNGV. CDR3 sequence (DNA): TGTGCCAGCAGAGGCACCCGGCGAAGTCTAGGGATTCAGTACTTC. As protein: CASRGTRRSLGIQYF.

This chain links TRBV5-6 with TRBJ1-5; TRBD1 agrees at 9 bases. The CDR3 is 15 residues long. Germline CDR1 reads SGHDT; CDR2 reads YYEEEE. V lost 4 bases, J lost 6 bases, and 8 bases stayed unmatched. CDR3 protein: CASSLGQGVSQPQHF. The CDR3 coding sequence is TGTGCCAGCAGCCTGGGACAGGGAGTCTCTCAGCCCCAGCATTTT.

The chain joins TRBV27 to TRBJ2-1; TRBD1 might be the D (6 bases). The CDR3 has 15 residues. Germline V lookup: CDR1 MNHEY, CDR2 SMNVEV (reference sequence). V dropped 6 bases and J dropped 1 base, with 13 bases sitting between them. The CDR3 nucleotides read TGTGCCAGCAGCCTGTCGCAGGGGTCCTACAATGAGCAGTTCTTC. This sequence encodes CASSLSQGSYNEQFF.